The present TCR beta chain was sequenced within a study of T cells expressing NK-cell markers (dated by TCRdb to about 2020). Context from the whole study: TCR beta-chain repertoires were profiled in sorted CD3+CD56+NKG2C+, CD3+CD56+NKG2C- and CD3+CD56-NKG2C+ T-cell subsets from several donors. The libraries were sequenced on Illumina HiSeq 2000/2500, MiSeq or NextSeq, producing 2 x 150 bp reads. Randomly selected healthy volunteers, three men and five women, were used as the eight sequenced donors. Among the eight sequenced donors, seven were HCMV-seropositive and one was HCMV-seronegative. General findings and caveats noted by the study authors: Whether the expanded NKG2C-expressing T cell clones were specific for HCMV antigens was left unclear. In 6 or 7 donors, the dominant CD3+CD56+NKG2C+ clonotypes ranked among the top 10 CD8+ clonotypes, making up 1.0-7.0% of CD8+ T cells. Those dominant clonotypes were again the most abundant among CD3+CD56-NKG2C+ cells in a handful of donors, at about 25-60.1%.

Sequencing took place on an Illumina HiSeq 2000. TCR beta cDNA libraries were made by 5'RACE template switching that added a universal primer site and unique molecular identifiers. Priming for cDNA synthesis came from the TCR beta constant segment, and two successive PCR amplification steps followed. In the authors' own workflow: Reads were demultiplexed and grouped by UMI with MIGEC, and clonotypes were assembled and quantified with MiTCR. To exclude erroneous sequences, any TCR cDNA sequence not supported by at least two reads was discarded. The tcR package was used for downstream repertoire analysis, and clonotypes were matched between fractions using CDR3 nucleotide sequence together with V segment. VDJmatch was used to annotate antigen specificity against VDJdb, with one amino acid substitution in CDR3 allowed. Following TCRdb reprocessing, every CDR3 protein sequence forms one entry, and DNA is not provided. What appears here as the V and J calls and clone size reflects TCRdb's work, not the paper's. This sample's table lists about 460,000 distinct CDR3 sequences. The ten largest clones add up to around 1.4% of the sample.

Including the terminal cysteine and phenylalanine, the CDR3 comprises 12 residues. Nucleotide data are not available. Based on the germline V gene, the CDR1 and CDR2 sequences are SQVTM and ANQGSEA. About this clonotype itself: Its specific antigen is unknown.

HCMV-specific IgG was detected in serum with a commercial ELISA kit to determine HCMV serostatus. Peripheral blood mononuclear cells were isolated from blood by Ficoll density gradient centrifugation. In this chain, TRBV29-1 is recombined with TRBJ2-5; the D call from TCRdb, TRBD2, cannot be confirmed without DNA. The clonotype originates from a woman aged 50 to 65 in good health. Donor details come from another sample of the same person, matched by shared clones. Sequencing input: blood T cells: a sorted CD56 or NKG2C T cell subset, CD4+ or CD8+ T cells, or bulk PBMC T cells (not recorded which). The CDR3 protein sequence reads: CSAWEGGETQYF.